The sample holds a few counts of the clone carrying this TCR beta chain. RNA transcripts yielded amplified TCR beta CDR3 regions. HTBI primers drove first-round RT-PCR of the TCR CDR3. TCRdb itself ran the multiplex PCR reads through MiXCR, one entry per CDR3 protein. The table has fewer than 650,000 distinct CDR3 sequences, 14% seen once. Germline V gene data show CDR1 as SNHLY and CDR2 as FYNNEI. This CDR3 is 14 amino acids long. The J segment lost 7 bases and the V segment lost 6 bases, leaving 2 bases of the junction unmatched. Over 18 months, lack of ophthalmopathy progression marked Graves' hyperthyroidism as stable. This record belongs to a study of T cells in Graves' hyperthyroidism and ophthalmopathy. The overall study: Peripheral blood sampling occurred at initial diagnosis, before any treatment.

This receptor was identified in a woman aged 35 to 49 with Graves' hyperthyroidism. Source material: blood. The V gene is TRBV2, the J gene TRBJ2-2, with 13 bases identical to TRBD2. CDR3 DNA sequence: TGTGCCAGCAGGCGACTAGCGGGAGGCGGGGAGCTGTTTTTT. It yields the protein CASRRLAGGGELFF.